This T cell receptor beta chain was retrieved from a study of shared clonotypes between healthy human individuals. Findings of the study overall: The sole specimen, blood, was sampled, and tissue repertoires likely differ.

On this clone: Its antigen is unknown.

A deep-level run was used for the assay. The protocol was immunoSEQ multiplex PCR, while the TCRdb copy is restricted to in-frame clones and leaves out a portion. Of about 99,000 clones listed, approximately 44% were seen once; the top ten hold roughly 16%. The V gene lost 2 bases and the J gene lost 5 bases, with 10 bases spanning the gap. Germline loops: CDR1 GTSNPN, CDR2 SVGIG (reference sequence). This CDR3 region has 13 residues. V usage is TRBV30 and J usage is TRBJ2-1; no firm D call. The receptor's source is a woman aged 40 to 55 in good health. Some clones in this sample may be carry-over from other donors' samples. Material for sequencing was PBMCs. CDR3 protein: CAWSSGPNNEQFF. CDR3 DNA: TGTGCCTGGAGTTCCGGCCCAAACAATGAGCAGTTCTTC.